Shown below are 8 T cell receptor beta chains from a single sample sequenced in a study of blood T cell repertoires in COVID-19. Here immunoSEQ multiplex PCR was the method, and the copy in TCRdb shows in-frame clones only, minus some. The sample lists 100,000 to 150,000 clones, 86% occurring once. Sequencing input: peripheral blood. Receptor source: a human donor in a cohort sampled during active COVID-19.

The chain employs TRBV5-4 and TRBJ1-3; perhaps TRBD1 as D (5 bases). The V and J ends lost 1 base and 0 bases respectively, with 14 bases between them. This CDR3 contains 17 residues. Per germline, CDR1 SGHNT and CDR2 YYREEE (reference sequence). The CDR3 nucleotides are TGTGCCAGCAGCTTGAGTCAGCGGGGGATCTCTGGAAACACCATATATTTT. It is translated as CASSLSQRGISGNTIYF.

This chain links TRBV28 with TRBJ2-7; D unclear. The CDR3 has 16 amino acids. Deletions cut 5 bases from V and 12 bases from J, with 29 bases between. Germline assignment: CDR1 MDHEN and CDR2 SYDVKM. The CDR3 DNA sequence: TGTGCCAGCAGTCTAGGCCCCCCCTCCGCCTCAGAGTTCCGGTACTTC. Translation: CASSLGPPSASEFRYF.

The chain links TRBV7-6 to TRBJ2-7, with 9 bases matching TRBD1. V gave up 2 bases and J gave up 3 bases; unmatched junction bases: 8. The CDR3 has 16 residues. Germline CDR1 is SGHVS and CDR2 is FNYEAQ. The CDR3 DNA reads as TGTGCCAGCAGCTTAACGGGACAGGGTGTTAACTACGAGCAGTACTTC. Encoded protein: CASSLTGQGVNYEQYF.

The chain links TRBV14 to TRBJ1-6; a possible D gene is TRBD1 (5 bases). The CDR3 contains 13 residues. The germline CDR1 and CDR2 sequences are SGHDN and FVKESK. V lost 7 bases and J 7 bases, leaving 11 bases between the germline ends. CDR3 amino acids: CASTRQTNSPLHF. The DNA of the CDR3 is TGTGCCAGCACGAGACAGACAAATTCACCCCTCCACTTT.

The gene calls are TRBV7-2 and TRBJ2-2, with TRBD1 identical over 9 bases. The ends lost 5 bases at V and 7 bases at J; junction bases unmatched: 11. This CDR3 comprises 16 residues. In germline, CDR1 is SGHTA, CDR2 FQGNSA. CDR3 amino acids: CASSAWGQGYVGELFF. CDR3 bases: TGTGCCAGCAGCGCGTGGGGACAGGGTTACGTCGGGGAGCTGTTTTTT.

The chain couples TRBV10-1 to TRBJ2-5; 13 positions agree with TRBD2. There are 15 residues in the CDR3. J gave up 5 bases and V 8 bases, and 8 bases lay outside the gene matches. Germline assignment: CDR1 WNHNN and CDR2 SYGVQD (reference sequence). DNA of the CDR3: TGCGCCAGCCAACCGGGACTAGCGGGAAAGGAGACCCAGTACTTC. It yields the protein CASQPGLAGKETQYF.

The chain employs TRBV19 and TRBJ2-3, with D perhaps TRBD1 (6 bases). CDR3 length: 15 residues. V lost 5 bases to trimming and J lost 6 bases, with 18 bases between them. Germline V CDR1 and CDR2: LNHDA, SQIVND (reference sequence). The CDR3 region is CASSRDNRAGDTQYF. CDR3 nucleotide sequence: TGTGCCAGTAGTCGGGACAATCGAGCCGGCGATACGCAGTATTTT.

The chain combines TRBV5-1 with TRBJ2-5; a possible D gene is TRBD2 (5 bases). CDR3 size: 16 residues. Germline V gene lookup returns CDR1 SGHRS and CDR2 YFSETQ. The ends were cut back, 5 bases at V and 4 bases at J, with 21 bases in the middle. CDR3: CASRSGGGLSAETQYF. CDR3 nucleotide sequence: TGCGCCAGCAGATCCGGAGGCGGCTTGTCCGCAGAGACCCAGTACTTC.